The 24 T cell receptor beta chains below were found in one sample sequenced in a study of T cell repertoires in cytomegalovirus infection (dated by TCRdb to between 2018 and 2021). TCRdb lists the instrument as Illumina HiSeq 1500. TCRdb took the public reads, trimmed them with fastp at Q25, ran MiXCR for clone calling and kept in-frame beta chains. Entries that share a CDR3 protein sequence are merged under the most common genes and DNA. For this sample the table gives fewer than 250,000 distinct CDR3 sequences, of which roughly 12% were detected only once. The ten largest clones represent roughly 1.7% of the sample. The sample taken for sequencing was PBMCs. Receptor source: a human donor in good health (CMV status not recorded). Some clones in this sample may be carry-over from other donors' samples.

This clonotype has only a few counts. This chain links TRBV5-6 with TRBJ2-1, with 9 bases aligning to TRBD1. Per germline, CDR1 SGHDT and CDR2 YYEEEE. This CDR3 comprises 15 residues. V trimming: 4 bases; J trimming: 8 bases; junction bases outside the gene matches: 10. For the CDR3, the DNA is TGTGCCAGCAGCCTTCTCGTGGACAGGGGATATGAGCAGTTCTTC. Residues: CASSLLVDRGYEQFF.

This clonotype was observed many times. The V gene is TRBV14, the J gene TRBJ2-3; D call uncertain. V shed 4 bases and J shed 0 bases, with 17 bases lying between them. Germline V gives CDR1 SGHDN, CDR2 FVKESK. The length of the CDR3 is 17 residues. The CDR3 here is CASSLNTGPSSTDTQYF. The CDR3, as DNA: TGTGCCAGCAGCCTAAACACCGGCCCATCTAGCACAGATACGCAGTATTTT.

This clonotype was detected many times. CDR3 coding DNA: TGTGCCAGTAGGAACCAAAGGGACACTGAAGCTTTCTTT. Its translation: CASRNQRDTEAFF. The chain carries TRBV19 and TRBJ1-1, with D unresolved. V lost 6 bases to trimming and J lost 3 bases, with 11 bases between them. The germline gives CDR1 LNHDA, CDR2 SQIVND (reference sequence). CDR3 length equals 13 residues.

The table lists this clonotype with many counts. V usage is TRBV7-2 and J usage is TRBJ2-7; 8 bases line up with TRBD2. The V gene end was trimmed by 2 bases and the J gene end by 0 bases; junction bases not matched to a gene: 6. CDR3 length: 16 residues. Germline values: CDR1 SGHTA, CDR2 FQGNSA. The CDR3 loop is CASSLSVTSGSYEQYF. The CDR3 bases are TGTGCCAGCAGCTTATCGGTTACTAGCGGCTCCTACGAGCAGTACTTC.

There are a few counts of this clonotype. This chain uses TRBV20-1 with TRBJ2-3; tentative D call: TRBD2 (7 bases). CDR3 length equals 15 residues. Germline-derived CDR1 and CDR2 are DFQATT and SNEGSKA (reference sequence). V was trimmed by 5 bases and J by 2 bases, leaving 17 bases between them. In DNA form, the CDR3 reads TGCAGTGCTCCTGGGGGGGCGGACCACACAGATACGCAGTATTTT. Its translation: CSAPGGADHTDTQYF.

This clonotype turned up a few times. CDR3 amino acids: CASSFRTGDGGELFF. The CDR3 coding sequence is TGCGCCAGCAGCTTCCGGACAGGTGACGGCGGGGAGCTGTTTTTT. J is TRBJ2-2 and V is TRBV5-1; TRBD1 matches at 7 bases. With V trimmed by 2 bases and J by 7 bases, 8 bases remained unmatched. CDR3 size: 15 residues. Germline loops: CDR1 SGHRS, CDR2 YFSETQ.

The sample holds a few counts of this clonotype. The CDR3, as DNA: TGTGCCAGTAGTATGCCCCGGGCCGAGCAGTTCTTC. Translating it yields CASSMPRAEQFF. The J gene is TRBJ2-1, the V gene TRBV19; no clear D. This CDR3 is built from 12 residues. The germline CDR1 and CDR2 sequences are LNHDA and SQIVND (reference sequence). Trimming stripped 3 bases from V and 10 bases from J, with 10 bases between.

The gene calls are TRBV7-2 and TRBJ1-3; D unresolved. Germline V gene sequence: CDR1 SGHTA, CDR2 FQGNSA. This CDR3 region has 14 residues. Between the trimmed V and J ends, which lost 5 bases and 1 base, there was a span of 9 bases. Here the CDR3 DNA reads TGTGCCAGCAGCCAGAGAATGTCTGGAAACACCATATATTTT. It specifies CASSQRMSGNTIYF.

The J gene is TRBJ2-7, the V gene TRBV30; D is ambiguous. In germline, CDR1 is GTSNPN, CDR2 SVGIG (reference sequence). Trimming stripped 0 bases from V and 4 bases from J, with 4 bases between. The CDR3 spans 11 residues. The CDR3 region is CAWSVPYEQYF. Here the CDR3 DNA reads TGTGCCTGGAGTGTACCTTACGAGCAGTACTTC.

About this clonotype itself: A much larger clone differs by one base, so this may be a read error. The genes are TRBV7-3 and TRBJ1-2; TRBD1 aligns across 7 bases. Germline assignment: CDR1 SGHTA and CDR2 FQGTGA. The length of the CDR3 is 14 residues. The ends lost 8 bases at V and 6 bases at J; junction bases unmatched: 12. The CDR3 nucleotides read TGTGCCAGCGGCCCAAGGGCAGGGGGAAATGGCTACACCTTC. Translated, it gives CASGPRAGGNGYTF.

This clonotype was picked up many times. The genes are TRBV7-2 and TRBJ1-2, with D unclear. CDR1 and CDR2 (germline): SGHTA, FQGNSA. This CDR3 spans 15 amino acids. Between the trimmed V and J ends, which lost 5 bases and 1 base, there was a span of 14 bases. This chain's CDR3 is CASSARELNNYGYTF. For the CDR3, the DNA is TGTGCCAGCAGCGCGAGAGAGCTCAATAACTATGGCTACACCTTC.

At least ten counts were recorded for this clonotype. The V call is TRBV7-8, the J call TRBJ2-7, with unresolved D. V was shortened by 7 bases and J by 2 bases, with 15 bases between the two germline ends. This CDR3 has 14 amino acids. CDR1 and CDR2 (germline): SGHVS, FQNEAQ. CDR3 protein: CASTLASLPYEQYF. The CDR3 nucleotides are TGTGCCAGCACCCTCGCCTCTCTCCCCTACGAGCAGTACTTC.

This clonotype appeared many times. The rearrangement uses TRBV19 and TRBJ2-1; D might be TRBD1 or TRBD2, each matching 6 bases. This CDR3 comprises 16 residues. The germline CDR1 and CDR2 sequences are LNHDA and SQIVND (reference sequence). V was trimmed by 3 bases and J by 0 bases, leaving 12 bases between them. CDR3 region: CASSMGGIGSYNEQFF. CDR3 sequence (DNA): TGTGCCAGTAGTATGGGGGGCATAGGCTCCTACAATGAGCAGTTCTTC. The whole variable domain, filled in from reference TRBV19 and TRBJ2-1, reads DGGITQSPKYLFRKEGQNVTLSCEQNLNHDAMYWYRQDPGQGLRLIYYSQIVNDFQKGDIAEGYSVSREKKESFPLTVTSAQKNPTAFYLCASSMGGIGSYNEQFFGPGTRLTVL.

This clonotype was seen a handful of times. V usage is TRBV6-1 and J usage is TRBJ2-7, with TRBD1 as a possible D gene (5 bases). V shed 6 bases and J shed 5 bases, with 17 bases lying between them. The germline V gene has CDR1 MNHNS and CDR2 SASEGT. This CDR3 comprises 14 residues. The CDR3 region has the DNA TGTGCCAGCAGGGGCGAGGCAGGGTGGGACGAGCAGTACTTC. Translation gives CASRGEAGWDEQYF.

This clonotype appeared many times. The chain recombines TRBV6-6 with TRBJ2-7; 8 nucleotides line up with TRBD1. In germline, CDR1 is MNHNY, CDR2 SVGAGI (reference sequence). The CDR3 is 15 residues long. V shed 5 bases, J shed 0 bases, and the junction held 6 bases outside the gene matches. In nucleotides, the CDR3 is TGTGCCAGCAGTCATACAGGGGGGAGCTCCTACGAGCAGTACTTC. Protein: CASSHTGGSSYEQYF.

The sample holds a few counts of this clonotype. J is TRBJ2-5 and V is TRBV20-1; D is uncertain. Trimming removed 3 bases at V and 4 bases at J, with 6 bases between. The length of the CDR3 is 11 residues. CDR1 and CDR2 (germline): DFQATT, SNEGSKA (reference sequence). The CDR3 region has the DNA TGCAGTGCTAGGAACGGAGAGACCCAGTACTTC. Amino acid sequence: CSARNGETQYF.

This clonotype was recorded at least ten times. The chain joins TRBV20-1 to TRBJ1-5; weak D call: TRBD1 (6 bases). Trimming removed 6 bases from V and 4 bases from J, with 10 bases in between. CDR3 length: 12 residues. Germline CDR1 is DFQATT and CDR2 is SNEGSKA (reference sequence). CDR3 in amino acids: CSARTGNQPQHF. The CDR3 DNA follows: TGCAGTGCGCGTACAGGGAATCAGCCCCAGCATTTT.

This clonotype was seen more than once but under ten times. The gene calls are TRBV7-2 and TRBJ2-7; D may be TRBD1 (6 bases). V was cut by 4 bases and J by 3 bases, with 13 bases left in between. Germline V gene sequence: CDR1 SGHTA, CDR2 FQGNSA. The CDR3 has 14 residues. CDR3: CASSSRGGLYEQYF. The CDR3 DNA sequence: TGTGCCAGCAGCTCCAGGGGCGGACTCTACGAGCAGTACTTC.

This clonotype was seen repeatedly, ten times or more. The chain uses TRBV7-2 and TRBJ2-5, with 13 positions matching TRBD2. V shed 5 bases, J shed 3 bases, and the junction held 3 bases outside the gene matches. The CDR3 covers 15 residues. The germline V gene has CDR1 SGHTA and CDR2 FQGNSA. CDR3 in DNA: TGTGCCAGCAGCACAGGACTAGCGGGGGAAGAGACCCAGTACTTC. This encodes CASSTGLAGEETQYF.

This clonotype was counted between two and nine times. This sequence joins TRBV24-1 and TRBJ2-1; D is undetermined. The CDR3 contains 14 residues. With 4 bases removed from V and 10 bases from J, the gap between germline ends came to 16 bases. Germline CDR1 and CDR2: KGHDR and SFDVKD. The CDR3 region is CATSDPGRSHEQFF. As DNA, the CDR3 is TGTGCCACCAGTGACCCTGGACGCAGCCACGAGCAGTTCTTC.

This clonotype was seen only a few times. This chain joins TRBV6-6 and TRBJ2-7; TRBD1 matches 11 bases. With V trimmed by 5 bases and J by 3 bases, 3 bases remained unmatched. Germline CDR1 MNHNY, CDR2 SVGAGI (reference sequence). The CDR3 totals 14 residues. CDR3 residues: CASSIGTGGYEQYF. CDR3 DNA: TGTGCCAGCAGTATCGGGACAGGGGGCTACGAGCAGTACTTC.

This clonotype was counted only a few times. The CDR3 reads CASSSGPLSETQYF. CDR3 DNA: TGCGCCAGCAGTAGCGGGCCTCTTTCAGAGACCCAGTACTTC. This chain links TRBV23-1 with TRBJ2-5; a possible D gene is TRBD2 (6 bases). TRBV23-1 counts as an open reading frame of uncertain function. Deletions cut 5 bases from V and 4 bases from J, with 14 bases between. This CDR3 comprises 14 residues.

This clonotype was seen only a few times. The chain couples TRBV20-1 to TRBJ2-1; TRBD2 matches at 7 bases. The CDR3 totals 17 residues. The V and J ends lost 0 bases and 0 bases, in that order; junction bases with no gene match: 8. Germline assignment: CDR1 DFQATT and CDR2 SNEGSKA (reference sequence). DNA of the CDR3: TGCAGTGCTAGAGATCGCCTCGGGAGGAGCTCCTACAATGAGCAGTTCTTC. It encodes CSARDRLGRSSYNEQFF.

This clonotype appeared many times. The V and J genes are TRBV7-2 and TRBJ1-1; D may be TRBD1 (6 bases). Per the germline V gene, CDR1 is SGHTA and CDR2 is FQGNSA. Trimming shortened V by 5 bases and J by 1 base, and 11 bases separated the two germline ends. This CDR3 contains 14 residues. The CDR3 DNA follows: TGTGCCAGCAGCGTGGGACATAAGAACACTGAAGCTTTCTTT. This codes for CASSVGHKNTEAFF.